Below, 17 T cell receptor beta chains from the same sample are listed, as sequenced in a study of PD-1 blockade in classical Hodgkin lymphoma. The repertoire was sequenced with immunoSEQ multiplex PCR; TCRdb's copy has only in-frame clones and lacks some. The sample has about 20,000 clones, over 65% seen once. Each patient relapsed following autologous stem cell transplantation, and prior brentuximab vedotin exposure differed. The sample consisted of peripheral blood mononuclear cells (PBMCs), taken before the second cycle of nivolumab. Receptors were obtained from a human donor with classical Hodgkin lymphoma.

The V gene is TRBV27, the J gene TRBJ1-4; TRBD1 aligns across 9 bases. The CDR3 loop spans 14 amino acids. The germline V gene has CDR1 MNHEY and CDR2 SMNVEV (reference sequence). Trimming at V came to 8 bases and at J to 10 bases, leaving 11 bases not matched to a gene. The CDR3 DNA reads TGTGCCAGCGGTGCCGGGACAGGGTTTACAAAACTGTTTTTT. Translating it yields CASGAGTGFTKLFF.

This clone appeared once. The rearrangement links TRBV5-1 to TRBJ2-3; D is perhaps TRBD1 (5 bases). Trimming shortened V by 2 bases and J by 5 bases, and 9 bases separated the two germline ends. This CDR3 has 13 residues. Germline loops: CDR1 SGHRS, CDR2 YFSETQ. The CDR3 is CASSLGVGDTQYF. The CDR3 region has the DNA TGCGCCAGCAGCTTAGGGGTGGGAGATACGCAGTATTTT.

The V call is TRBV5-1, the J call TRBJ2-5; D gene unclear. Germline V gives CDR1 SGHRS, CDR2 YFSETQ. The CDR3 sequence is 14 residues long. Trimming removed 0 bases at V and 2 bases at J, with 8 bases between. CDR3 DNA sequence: TGCGCCAGCAGCTTGGGTTTGATTCAAGAGACCCAGTACTTC. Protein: CASSLGLIQETQYF.

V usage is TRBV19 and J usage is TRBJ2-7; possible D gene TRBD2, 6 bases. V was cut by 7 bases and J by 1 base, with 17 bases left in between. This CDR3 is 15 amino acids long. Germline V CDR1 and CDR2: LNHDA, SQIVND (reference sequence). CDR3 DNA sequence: TGTGCCAGTACCCAAGGGGCGGGGTTGTCCTACGAGCAGTACTTC. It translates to CASTQGAGLSYEQYF. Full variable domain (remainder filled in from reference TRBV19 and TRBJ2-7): DGGITQSPKYLFRKEGQNVTLSCEQNLNHDAMYWYRQDPGQGLRLIYYSQIVNDFQKGDIAEGYSVSREKKESFPLTVTSAQKNPTAFYLCASTQGAGLSYEQYFGPGTRLTVT.

CDR3 residues: CASSLETGTYEQYF. The CDR3 DNA follows: TGTGCCAGCAGCCTAGAGACAGGGACCTACGAGCAGTACTTC. The rearrangement joins TRBV4-2 to TRBJ2-7; the match to TRBD1 covers 7 bases. The V gene end was trimmed by 4 bases and the J gene end by 2 bases; junction bases not matched to a gene: 5. The CDR3 sequence is 14 residues long. Germline V gene lookup returns CDR1 LGHNA and CDR2 YNFKEQ.

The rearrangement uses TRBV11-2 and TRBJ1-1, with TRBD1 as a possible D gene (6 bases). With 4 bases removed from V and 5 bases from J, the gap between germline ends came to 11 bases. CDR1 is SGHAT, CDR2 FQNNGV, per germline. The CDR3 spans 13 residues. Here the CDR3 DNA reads TGTGCCAGCAGCTCAGGGGTTTGGACTGAAGCTTTCTTT. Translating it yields CASSSGVWTEAFF.

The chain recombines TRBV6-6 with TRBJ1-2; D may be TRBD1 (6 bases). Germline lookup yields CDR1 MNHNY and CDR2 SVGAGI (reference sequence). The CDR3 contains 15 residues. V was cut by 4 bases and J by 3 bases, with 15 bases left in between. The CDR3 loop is CASSSKGGEDYGYTF. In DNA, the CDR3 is TGTGCCAGCAGTTCAAAAGGGGGAGAGGACTATGGCTACACCTTC.

The CDR3: CASSRRGLALPDTQYF. CDR3 in DNA: TGTGCCAGCAGCCGCCGCGGTTTAGCGCTTCCAGATACGCAGTATTTT. The chain has TRBV7-2 and TRBJ2-3; a weak D match, TRBD2 (5 bases). The CDR3 length is 16 residues. CDR1 and CDR2 (germline): SGHTA, FQGNSA. V gave up 5 bases and J gave up 4 bases, with 19 bases separating them.

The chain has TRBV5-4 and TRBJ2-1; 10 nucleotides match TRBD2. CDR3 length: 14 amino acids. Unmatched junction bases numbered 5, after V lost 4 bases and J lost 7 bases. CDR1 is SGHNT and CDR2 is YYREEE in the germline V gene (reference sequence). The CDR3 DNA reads TGTGCCAGCAGCCCTCTAGCGGGAGCTAATGAGCAGTTCTTC. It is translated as CASSPLAGANEQFF.

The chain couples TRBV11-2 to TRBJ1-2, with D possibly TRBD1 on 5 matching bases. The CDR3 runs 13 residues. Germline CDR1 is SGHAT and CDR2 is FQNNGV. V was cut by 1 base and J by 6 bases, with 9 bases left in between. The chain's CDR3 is CASSLARDDGYTF. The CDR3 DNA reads TGTGCCAGCAGCTTAGCCAGGGATGATGGCTACACCTTC.

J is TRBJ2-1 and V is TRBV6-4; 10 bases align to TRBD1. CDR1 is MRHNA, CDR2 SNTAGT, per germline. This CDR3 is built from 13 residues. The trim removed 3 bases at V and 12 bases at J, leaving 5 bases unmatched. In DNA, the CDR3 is TGTGCCAGCAGTGAGACAGGGGGCTTTAGGCAGTTCTTC. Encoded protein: CASSETGGFRQFF.

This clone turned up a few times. Here the CDR3 reads CASSNGLAGATYEQYF. The CDR3 DNA is TGTGCCAGCTCAAACGGACTAGCGGGGGCTACCTACGAGCAGTACTTC. The rearrangement links TRBV18 to TRBJ2-7; 13 bases map to TRBD2. The CDR3 has 16 residues. CDR1 and CDR2 from the germline V gene are KGHSH and LQKENI. After removal of 5 bases from V and 2 bases from J, the junction contained 6 bases not matched to a gene.

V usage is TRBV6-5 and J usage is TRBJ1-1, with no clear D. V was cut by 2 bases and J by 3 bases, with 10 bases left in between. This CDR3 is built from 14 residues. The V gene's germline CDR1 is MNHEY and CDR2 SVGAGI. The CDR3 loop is CASSYHSRDTEAFF. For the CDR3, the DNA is TGTGCCAGCAGTTACCACAGTCGGGACACTGAAGCTTTCTTT.

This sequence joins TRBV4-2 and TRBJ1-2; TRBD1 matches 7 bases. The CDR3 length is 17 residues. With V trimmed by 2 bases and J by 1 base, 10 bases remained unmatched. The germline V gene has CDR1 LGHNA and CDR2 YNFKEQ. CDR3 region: CASSQTSGTESNYGYTF. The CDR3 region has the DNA TGTGCCAGCAGCCAAACGAGCGGGACAGAGAGTAACTATGGCTACACCTTC.

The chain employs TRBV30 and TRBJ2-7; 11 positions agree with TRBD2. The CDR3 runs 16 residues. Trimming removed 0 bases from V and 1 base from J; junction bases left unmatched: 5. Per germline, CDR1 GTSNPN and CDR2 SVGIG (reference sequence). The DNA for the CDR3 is TGTGCCTGGAGTGTCCCGGGGACTAGCGGTTCCTACGAGCAGTACTTC. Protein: CAWSVPGTSGSYEQYF.

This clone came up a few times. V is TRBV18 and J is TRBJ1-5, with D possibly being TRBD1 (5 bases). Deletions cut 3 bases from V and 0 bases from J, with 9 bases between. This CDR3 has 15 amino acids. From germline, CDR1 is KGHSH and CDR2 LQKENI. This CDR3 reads CASSPGGFSNQPQHF. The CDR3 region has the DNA TGTGCCAGCTCACCGGGGGGGTTTAGCAATCAGCCCCAGCATTTT.

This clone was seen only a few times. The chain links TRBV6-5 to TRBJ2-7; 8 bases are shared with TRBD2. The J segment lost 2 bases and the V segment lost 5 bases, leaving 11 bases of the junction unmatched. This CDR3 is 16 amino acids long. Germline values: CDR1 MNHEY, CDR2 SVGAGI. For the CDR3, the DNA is TGTGCCAGCAGTAACTGGCAGCGGGGGTCGCCCTACGAGCAGTACTTC. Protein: CASSNWQRGSPYEQYF.